This T cell receptor beta chain emerged from a study of shared clonotypes between healthy human individuals. As concerns this clone: This CDR3 is also generated by other DNA sequences in the sample.

The CDR3 covers 14 residues. The V gene lost 4 bases and the J gene lost 2 bases, with 11 bases spanning the gap. Germline CDR1 SGHRS, CDR2 YFSETQ. Profiled with immunoSEQ multiplex PCR; TCRdb holds only in-frame clones, not every one. The sample consists of roughly 2.2 million clones, roughly 93% of them appearing once. V usage is TRBV5-1 and J usage is TRBJ2-3; D gene unclear. This receptor was taken from a man between 18 and 29 years old in good health. Some clones in this sample may be carry-over from other donors' samples. The sample taken for sequencing was naive CD4+ T cells from PBMCs. The subset denotes: CD45RA+ positively selected. CDR3 sequence (DNA): TGCGCCAGCAGCCCCCCCGCTTCCACAGATACGCAGTATTTT. Residues: CASSPPASTDTQYF.